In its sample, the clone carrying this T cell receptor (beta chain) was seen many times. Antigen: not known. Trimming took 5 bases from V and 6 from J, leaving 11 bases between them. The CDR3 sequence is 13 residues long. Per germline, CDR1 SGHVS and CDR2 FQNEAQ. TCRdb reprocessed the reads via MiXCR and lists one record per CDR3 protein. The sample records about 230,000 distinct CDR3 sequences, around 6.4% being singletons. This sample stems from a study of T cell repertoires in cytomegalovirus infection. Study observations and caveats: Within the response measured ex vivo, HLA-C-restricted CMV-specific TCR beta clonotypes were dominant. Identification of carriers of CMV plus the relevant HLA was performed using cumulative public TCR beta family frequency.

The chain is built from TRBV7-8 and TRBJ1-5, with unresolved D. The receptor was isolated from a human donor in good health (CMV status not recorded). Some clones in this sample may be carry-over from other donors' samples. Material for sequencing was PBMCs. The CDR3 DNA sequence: TGTGCCAGCAGCCAACTGACGGGTCAGCCCCAGCATTTT. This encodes CASSQLTGQPQHF.